This entry lists 29 T cell receptor beta chains sequenced from one sample in a study of blood T cells in healthy people across ages. A second PCR, run for about 6 to 11 cycles, used a sample-barcoded 5' primer plus a J-beta primer mix. TCRdb redid the calling of the 5' RACE reads with MiXCR, one entry per CDR3 protein. The table includes about a million distinct CDR3 sequences, 35% to 40% detected once. The specimen was blood. These receptors all come from a man aged 18 to 30 in good health.

V gene TRBV29-1 combines with J gene TRBJ1-1; D unclear. This CDR3 has 13 amino acids. V dropped 3 bases and J dropped 0 bases, with 8 bases sitting between them. Germline lookup yields CDR1 SQVTM and CDR2 ANQGSEA. This CDR3 reads CSVEAGMNTEAFF. CDR3 nucleotide sequence: TGCAGCGTTGAGGCCGGCATGAACACTGAAGCTTTCTTT.

V and J are TRBV21-1 and TRBJ1-2. TRBV21-1 is a recognized pseudogene. The CDR3 totals 11 residues. The CDR3 protein is CALTPSYGYTF. The DNA of the CDR3 is TGTGCCTTGACACCTAGCTATGGCTACACCTTC.

CDR3 amino acids: CASSRRQGPLVGYTF. The CDR3 coding sequence is TGTGCCAGCAGCCGGCGCCAGGGCCCCTTAGTCGGCTACACCTTC. This chain connects TRBV12-3 or TRBV12-4 to TRBJ1-2, with a possible D match to TRBD1 (5 bases). The CDR3 loop spans 15 amino acids. Trimming pared 6 bases from V and 8 bases from J, leaving 22 bases between.

The table lists this clonotype with many counts. The rearrangement joins TRBV20-1 to TRBJ2-3; D perhaps matches TRBD1 (7 bases). This CDR3 spans 15 amino acids. Germline V lookup: CDR1 DFQATT, CDR2 SNEGSKA (reference sequence). Trimming removed 6 bases from V and 0 bases from J, with 16 bases in between. This CDR3 is CSATPTGTSTDTQYF. CDR3 in DNA: TGCAGTGCCACCCCGACAGGGACTAGCACAGATACGCAGTATTTT.

The genes are TRBV9 and TRBJ1-5; D ambiguous. Trimming took off 4 bases at V and 3 bases at J, with 17 bases between the two ends. This CDR3 comprises 16 residues. CDR1 is SGDLS, CDR2 YYNGEE, per germline. CDR3 sequence (DNA): TGTGCCAGCAGCTCTACTGGAGGTGGGCCCAATCAGCCCCAGCATTTT. It translates to CASSSTGGGPNQPQHF.

The chain's CDR3 is CASSPTGTWDAASTDTQYF. In DNA, the CDR3 is TGTGCCAGCAGCCCAACCGGGACTTGGGACGCCGCTAGCACAGATACGCAGTATTTT. The chain is built from TRBV28 and TRBJ2-3, with D perhaps TRBD2 (6 bases). Germline values: CDR1 MDHEN, CDR2 SYDVKM. Trimming left V 6 bases short and J 0 bases short, with 25 bases between. The CDR3 loop spans 19 amino acids.

This clonotype turned up a few times. The chain carries TRBV6-2 or TRBV6-3 and TRBJ2-7; D call uncertain. Deletions cut 2 bases from V and 2 bases from J, with 10 bases between. Germline V CDR1 and CDR2: MNHEY, SVGEGT. The CDR3 sequence is 14 residues long. CDR3 bases: TGTGCCAGCAGTTACGGAACCATCACCTACGAGCAGTACTTC. This codes for CASSYGTITYEQYF.

This rearrangement joins TRBV9 to TRBJ1-1; the D is unclear. The CDR3 runs 14 residues. The V gene's germline CDR1 is SGDLS and CDR2 YYNGEE. The V and J ends lost 2 bases and 7 bases respectively, with 15 bases between them. The CDR3 coding sequence is TGTGCCAGCAGCGTGGGCATGGGGTTGAATGAAGCTTTCTTT. It yields the protein CASSVGMGLNEAFF.

This clonotype was seen only a few times. The gene calls are TRBV3-1 and TRBJ1-2; TRBD1 aligns across 7 bases. Unmatched junction bases numbered 6, after V lost 4 bases and J lost 4 bases. The CDR3 covers 14 residues. The V gene's germline CDR1 is LGHDT and CDR2 YNNKEL (reference sequence). CDR3 DNA sequence: TGTGCCAGCAGCCTACAGGGGATCGGCTATGGCTACACCTTC. Translation gives CASSLQGIGYGYTF.

The sample holds a few counts of this clonotype. The J gene is TRBJ2-1, the V gene TRBV20-1; 7 bases agree with TRBD2. Germline-derived CDR1 and CDR2 are DFQATT and SNEGSKA (reference sequence). Trimming at V came to 0 bases and at J to 2 bases, leaving 7 bases not matched to a gene. The CDR3 totals 16 residues. The CDR3 sequence is CSARDRGDYPYNEQFF. DNA for the CDR3: TGCAGTGCTAGAGATCGGGGGGACTACCCCTACAATGAGCAGTTCTTC.

In the case of this clonotype: A much larger clone differs from this one at a single base, so this may be a read error. The chain uses TRBV4-1 and TRBJ2-3; 12 nucleotides align to TRBD2. V gave up 3 bases and J gave up 2 bases; unmatched junction bases: 3. CDR1 MGHRA and CDR2 YSYEKL come from the germline V gene. The CDR3 is 16 amino acids. The CDR3 loop reads CASSHPSGGDTDTQYF. The CDR3 coding sequence is TGCGCCAGCAGCCATCCTAGCGGGGGGGACACAGATACGCAGTATTTT.

This clonotype was counted between two and nine times. The junction and the germline gene differ at one end; a read error may be behind it. V is TRBV5-1 and J is TRBJ1-4, with D unclear. Looked up from germline, CDR1 is SGHRS and CDR2 is YFSETQ. The CDR3 length is 14 residues. The CDR3 DNA reads as TGCTCCAGCACCTTAGAGGGCAACAATGAAAAACTGTTTTTT. Its translation: CSSTLEGNNEKLFF.

This chain links TRBV7-2 with TRBJ2-7, with a possible D match to TRBD2 (6 bases). V was cut by 1 base and J by 0 bases, with 19 bases left in between. The germline gives CDR1 SGHTA, CDR2 FQGNSA. This CDR3 region has 18 residues. The CDR3 DNA is TGTGCCAGCAGCTTAGGAGAGGGAGGACGGAAGAGCTCCTACGAGCAGTACTTC. It translates to CASSLGEGGRKSSYEQYF.

This clonotype appeared many times. V and J are TRBV20-1 and TRBJ2-3, with unresolved D. Germline-derived CDR1 and CDR2 are DFQATT and SNEGSKA (reference sequence). The V gene lost 5 bases and the J gene lost 2 bases, with 11 bases spanning the gap. This CDR3 spans 13 amino acids. In nucleotides, the CDR3 is TGCAGTGCTCGAGGCGGCGCCACAGATACGCAGTATTTT. This encodes CSARGGATDTQYF.

J is TRBJ2-3 and V is TRBV24-1, with unresolved D. With 5 bases removed from V and 7 bases from J, the gap between germline ends came to 12 bases. The germline V gene encodes CDR1 KGHDR and CDR2 SFDVKD. The CDR3 extends over 13 amino acids. The CDR3 protein is CATSAADPYTQYF. CDR3 in DNA: TGTGCCACCAGTGCCGCCGACCCGTATACGCAGTATTTT.

The CDR3 loop reads CSASAPSGIHEQYF. The DNA for the CDR3 is TGCAGTGCTAGTGCCCCTAGCGGTATCCACGAGCAGTACTTC. The chain recombines TRBV20-1 with TRBJ2-4, with 7 bases aligning to TRBD2. The J call is uncertain, as TRBJ2-7 better fits the DNA end. Germline CDR1 DFQATT, CDR2 SNEGSKA (reference sequence). The CDR3 spans 14 residues.

The chain links TRBV27 to TRBJ2-7; tentative D call: TRBD2 (6 bases). The better agreement between TRBJ2-4 and the DNA end casts doubt on the J call. The germline CDR1 and CDR2 sequences are MNHEY and SMNVEV (reference sequence). The CDR3 covers 12 residues. The chain's CDR3 is CASETSVFIQYF. The CDR3 bases are TGTGCCAGCGAGACTAGTGTTTTCATTCAGTACTTC.

The V call is TRBV29-1, the J call TRBJ2-3; TRBD1 aligns across 11 bases. The CDR3 contains 17 residues. Germline CDR1 reads SQVTM; CDR2 reads ANQGSEA. V trimming: 4 bases; J trimming: 2 bases; junction bases outside the gene matches: 11. The CDR3 DNA follows: TGCAGCGTTGGGGGGACAGGGGGTAATTATAACACAGATACGCAGTATTTT. Amino acids: CSVGGTGGNYNTDTQYF.

The rearrangement joins TRBV4-2 to TRBJ1-2; D remains unclear. The V and J ends lost 0 bases and 3 bases respectively, with 11 bases between them. Germline V gives CDR1 LGHNA, CDR2 YNFKEQ. The CDR3 spans 15 residues. DNA for the CDR3: TGTGCCAGCAGCCAAGATATCCACGGAGACTATGGCTACACCTTC. Encoded protein: CASSQDIHGDYGYTF.

The chain couples TRBV11-1 to TRBJ1-2; 7 positions match TRBD1. Germline-derived CDR1 and CDR2 are SGHAT and FQDESV (reference sequence). The CDR3 totals 12 residues. Trimming removed 6 bases from V and 6 bases from J; junction bases left unmatched: 4. DNA of the CDR3: TGTGCCAGCAGTAAGGGGGCGAATGGCTACACCTTC. Encoded protein: CASSKGANGYTF. Full variable domain (outside the CDR3, taken from reference TRBV11-1 and TRBJ1-2): EAEVAQSPRYKITEKSQAVAFWCDPISGHATLYWYRQILGQGPELLVQFQDESVVDDSQLPKDRFSAERLKGVDSTLKIQPAELGDSAMYLCASSKGANGYTFGSGTRLTVV.

V gene TRBV2 combines with J gene TRBJ2-5; 7 bases line up with TRBD2. Germline V CDR1 and CDR2: SNHLY, FYNNEI. The CDR3 has 14 residues. After removal of 6 bases from V and 2 bases from J, the junction contained 6 bases not matched to a gene. CDR3 coding DNA: TGTGCCAGCAGCCCTAAAGCGGGACAAGAGACCCAGTACTTC. It yields the protein CASSPKAGQETQYF.

The genes are TRBV12-3 or TRBV12-4 and TRBJ1-1, with a tentative D call TRBD1 (5 bases). This CDR3 has 14 amino acids. V was pared by 5 bases and J by 11 bases, with 21 bases between. The CDR3 reads CASSPSRLGTAAFF. CDR3 bases: TGTGCCAGCAGTCCAAGTAGGTTGGGGACCGCGGCTTTCTTT.

This clonotype was counted between two and nine times. This chain joins TRBV12-3 or TRBV12-4 and TRBJ2-1; D not certain. CDR3 length: 12 amino acids. The V gene lost 4 bases and the J gene lost 11 bases, with 12 bases spanning the gap. CDR3 sequence reads: CASSSSANKQFF. CDR3 in DNA: TGTGCCAGCAGTTCCTCGGCAAATAAGCAGTTCTTC.

This clonotype was counted ten times or more. The J gene is TRBJ2-7, the V gene TRBV10-3, with D uncertain. The CDR3 is 12 amino acids. CDR1 is ENHRY, CDR2 SYGVKD, per germline. The V end was cut by 3 bases, the J end by 1 base, with 4 bases between. The CDR3 loop reads CAISERSYEQYF. The CDR3 DNA is TGTGCCATCAGTGAAAGATCCTACGAGCAGTACTTC.

This clonotype has just one count. This rearrangement joins TRBV20-1 to TRBJ1-1; 7 bases align to TRBD1. Trimming took 4 bases from V and 11 from J; bases not matched to a gene: 10. In germline, CDR1 is DFQATT, CDR2 SNEGSKA (reference sequence). This CDR3 contains 12 residues. Here the CDR3 reads CSATDRDYEAFF. Here the CDR3 DNA reads TGCAGTGCTACTGACAGGGACTATGAGGCTTTCTTT.

This clonotype showed up many times. The chain recombines TRBV6-1 with TRBJ2-5, with D perhaps given as TRBD1 or TRBD2 (5 bases each). V was pared by 0 bases and J by 4 bases, with 12 bases between. There are 15 residues in the CDR3. Germline assignment: CDR1 MNHNS and CDR2 SASEGT. The CDR3 DNA reads as TGTGCCAGCAGTGAAGCGACCGGGGCTAGAGAGACCCAGTACTTC. This gives the protein CASSEATGARETQYF.

The J gene is TRBJ1-4, the V gene TRBV4-2; unclear D gene. V lost 1 base and J lost 4, with 13 bases in between. This CDR3 region has 16 residues. From germline, CDR1 is LGHNA and CDR2 YNFKEQ. CDR3 sequence: CASSQGSRNSNEKLFF. DNA for the CDR3: TGTGCCAGCAGCCAAGGTAGCCGGAACAGTAATGAAAAACTGTTTTTT.

This clonotype has just a few counts. The genes are TRBV7-2 and TRBJ2-3; D uncertain. Trimming removed 0 bases from V and 5 bases from J, with 12 bases in between. The CDR3 runs 15 residues. Germline loops: CDR1 SGHTA, CDR2 FQGNSA. CDR3 region: CASSLASSWRDTQYF. The CDR3 DNA follows: TGTGCCAGCAGCTTAGCGTCGTCCTGGAGAGATACGCAGTATTTT.

CDR3 protein: CASSKRNEQFF. CDR3 coding DNA: TGTGCCAGCAGTAAACGGAATGAGCAGTTCTTC. The rearrangement links TRBV6-2 or TRBV6-3 to TRBJ2-1; no reliable D call. Between the trimmed V and J ends, which lost 5 bases and 7 bases, there was a span of 6 bases. In germline, CDR1 is MNHEY, CDR2 SVGEGT. The CDR3 loop spans 11 amino acids.